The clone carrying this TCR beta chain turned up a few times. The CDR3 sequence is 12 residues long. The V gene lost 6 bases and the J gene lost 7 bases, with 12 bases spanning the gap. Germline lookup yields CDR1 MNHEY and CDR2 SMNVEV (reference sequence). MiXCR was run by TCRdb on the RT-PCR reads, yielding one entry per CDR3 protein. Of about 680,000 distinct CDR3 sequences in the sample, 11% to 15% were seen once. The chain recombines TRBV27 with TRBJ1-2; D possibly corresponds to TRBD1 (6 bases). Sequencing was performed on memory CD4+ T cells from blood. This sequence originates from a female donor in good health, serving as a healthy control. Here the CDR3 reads CASRPTGSGYTF. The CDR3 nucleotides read TGTGCCAGCAGACCAACAGGGTCTGGCTACACCTTC.